These 29 T cell receptor beta chains were all obtained from the same sample, sequenced in a study of cytomegalovirus exposure and HLA in healthy donors. It was with 60 Vbeta and 13 Jbeta primers that the PCR ran. Assay: immunoSEQ multiplex PCR; the TCRdb copy retains only in-frame clones and omits some. Reported are around 100,000 clones; the ten largest clones contain roughly 3.4%. The sample was PBMCs. The receptors here all came from a woman aged 25 to 39 in good health and CMV-seronegative.

The chain employs TRBV2 and TRBJ2-1; 8 bases align to TRBD1. V was clipped by 7 bases and J by 3 bases; unmatched bases: 5. CDR3 length: 14 residues. Germline CDR1 is SNHLY and CDR2 is FYNNEI. CDR3 nucleotides: TGTGCCAGCAATGCCAGGGGGCTCTACAATGAGCAGTTCTTC. This encodes CASNARGLYNEQFF.

The rearrangement uses TRBV5-1 and TRBJ1-3; 7 bases agree with TRBD1. Per the germline V gene, CDR1 is SGHRS and CDR2 is YFSETQ. CDR3 length equals 18 residues. After removal of 2 bases from V and 0 bases from J, the junction contained 11 bases not matched to a gene. In DNA, the CDR3 is TGCGCCAGCAGCTTAATCTCTGGTGGGGACAGCTCTGGAAACACCATATATTTT. Protein product: CASSLISGGDSSGNTIYF.

V and J are TRBV6-1 and TRBJ2-7; a possible D gene is TRBD1 (6 bases). CDR1 and CDR2 (germline): MNHNS, SASEGT. The V end was cut by 4 bases, the J end by 5 bases, with 12 bases between. The length of the CDR3 is 13 residues. CDR3: CASSAIGQNEQYF. In nucleotides, the CDR3 is TGTGCCAGCAGTGCCATAGGACAGAACGAGCAGTACTTC.

This chain connects TRBV7-2 to TRBJ2-5, with 8 bases identical to TRBD2. TRBJ2-7 explains the end of the DNA better; the J call may be wrong. This CDR3 is 15 amino acids long. Germline CDR1 is SGHTA and CDR2 is FQGNSA. CDR3 region: CASSTGSSGDYEQYF. In DNA form, the CDR3 reads TGTGCCAGCAGTACGGGAAGTAGCGGGGACTACGAGCAGTACTTC.

The CDR3 region has the DNA TGCGCCAGCAGCTTGTTTCAGGGTGCAGGAAACACCATATATTTT. Translated, it gives CASSLFQGAGNTIYF. The chain has TRBV5-1 and TRBJ1-3, with a weak D call TRBD1 (5 bases). V was trimmed by 1 base and J by 4 bases, leaving 12 bases between them. Germline CDR1 is SGHRS and CDR2 is YFSETQ. The CDR3 extends over 15 amino acids. Using reference TRBV5-1 and TRBJ1-3 for the parts outside the CDR3, the full variable domain is KAGVTQTPRYLIKTRGQQVTLSCSPISGHRSVSWYQQTPGQGLQFLFEYFSETQRNKGNFPGRFSGRQFSNSRSEMNVSTLELGDSALYLCASSLFQGAGNTIYFGEGSWLTVV.

CDR3 nucleotides: TGCGCCAGCAGCCAAGTAGACAGGGTGGAGACTGAAGCTTTCTTT. It yields the protein CASSQVDRVETEAFF. This chain uses TRBV4-1 with TRBJ1-1; 7 bases map to TRBD1. Germline V gives CDR1 MGHRA, CDR2 YSYEKL. The CDR3 loop spans 15 amino acids. Trimming at V came to 1 base and at J to 5 bases, leaving 7 bases not matched to a gene.

V gene TRBV30 combines with J gene TRBJ1-2; no definite D call. The V end was cut by 2 bases, the J end by 6 bases, with 10 bases between. The CDR3 loop spans 12 amino acids. CDR1 is GTSNPN and CDR2 is SVGIG in the germline V gene (reference sequence). CDR3 in amino acids: CAWSPRTDGYTF. Here the CDR3 DNA reads TGTGCCTGGAGTCCACGAACGGATGGCTACACCTTC.

The genes are TRBV28 and TRBJ1-4, with 7 bases lining up with TRBD1. Trimming took 6 bases from V and 8 from J; bases not matched to a gene: 9. This CDR3 region has 14 residues. Germline CDR1 is MDHEN and CDR2 is SYDVKM. The CDR3 loop reads CASRFTGAIEKLFF. CDR3 coding DNA: TGTGCCAGCAGATTTACAGGGGCCATCGAAAAACTGTTTTTT.

The chain carries TRBV27 and TRBJ2-1, with 8 bases identical to TRBD2. The trim removed 3 bases at V and 9 bases at J, leaving 4 bases unmatched. The CDR3 loop spans 13 amino acids. Germline V gene data show CDR1 as MNHEY and CDR2 as SMNVEV (reference sequence). The CDR3 nucleotides are TGTGCCAGCAGTTTCGGAGCGGGAGCTGAGCAGTTCTTC. Protein sequence: CASSFGAGAEQFF.

The chain links TRBV5-1 to TRBJ1-6, with D unresolved. Germline V lookup: CDR1 SGHRS, CDR2 YFSETQ. Trimming pared 4 bases from V and 8 bases from J, leaving 16 bases between. The CDR3 runs 15 residues. DNA for the CDR3: TGCGCCAGCAGCCCCACCTCGTCCGGAGATTCACCCCTCCACTTT. Translation: CASSPTSSGDSPLHF.

This sequence joins TRBV6-5 and TRBJ2-2; a weak D match, TRBD1 (7 bases). CDR1 and CDR2 (germline): MNHEY, SVGAGI. The CDR3 totals 14 residues. Deletions cut 8 bases from V and 4 bases from J, with 14 bases between. CDR3 loop: CASPLAGGTGELFF. In DNA, the CDR3 is TGTGCCAGCCCACTAGCAGGGGGCACCGGGGAGCTGTTTTTT.

The chain is built from TRBV7-2 and TRBJ2-1, with 7 bases matching TRBD2. Germline V gene data show CDR1 as SGHTA and CDR2 as FQGNSA. The CDR3 has 15 residues. V was pared by 5 bases and J by 8 bases, with 12 bases of the junction left unmatched. CDR3: CASSQRTSGFDEQFF. The CDR3 coding sequence is TGTGCCAGCAGCCAGAGGACTAGTGGTTTCGATGAGCAGTTCTTC.

The rearrangement links TRBV2 to TRBJ1-5; possibly TRBD1 for D (5 bases). Trimming took 5 bases from V and 5 from J, leaving 10 bases between them. The CDR3 consists of 13 residues. Germline V CDR1 and CDR2: SNHLY, FYNNEI. CDR3 residues: CASSQGLDQPQHF. The CDR3 DNA is TGTGCCAGCAGTCAGGGACTGGATCAGCCCCAGCATTTT.

The chain is built from TRBV20-1 and TRBJ2-7; possible D gene TRBD1, 5 bases. Germline V gives CDR1 DFQATT, CDR2 SNEGSKA (reference sequence). CDR3 size: 11 residues. V lost 7 bases to trimming and J lost 0 bases, with 7 bases between them. The CDR3 DNA reads TGCAGTGTCACAGGCTCCTACGAGCAGTACTTC. Protein product: CSVTGSYEQYF.

As DNA, the CDR3 is TGTGCCAGCAGCCTCGGGACAGGGGGTTCACCCCTCCACTTT. Amino acid sequence: CASSLGTGGSPLHF. The rearrangement joins TRBV7-2 to TRBJ1-6; TRBD1 aligns across 11 bases. The CDR3 has 14 amino acids. The V segment lost 5 bases and the J segment 9 bases; nucleotides outside the gene matches: 3. Looked up from germline, CDR1 is SGHTA and CDR2 is FQGNSA.

This chain uses TRBV28 with TRBJ1-5; 7 nucleotides line up with TRBD1. The V gene end was trimmed by 3 bases and the J gene end by 5 bases; junction bases not matched to a gene: 16. The CDR3 is 18 amino acids. Germline V gene lookup returns CDR1 MDHEN and CDR2 SYDVKM. The DNA for the CDR3 is TGTGCCAGCAGTTTGCTACTGTTGAACGAAGGGGGCCATCAGCCCCAGCATTTT. It specifies CASSLLLLNEGGHQPQHF.

The CDR3 DNA is TGTGCCAGCGCACGGATACAGGGGGCCTTGAGCAATCAGCCCCAGCATTTT. This codes for CASARIQGALSNQPQHF. The chain has TRBV28 and TRBJ1-5; 9 positions match TRBD1. The ends lost 8 bases at V and 1 base at J; junction bases unmatched: 12. The germline V gene encodes CDR1 MDHEN and CDR2 SYDVKM. The CDR3 covers 17 residues.

The chain is built from TRBV4-2 and TRBJ2-7, with 10 nucleotides matching TRBD2. The CDR3 spans 19 residues. CDR1 and CDR2 from the germline V gene are LGHNA and YNFKEQ. Trimming cost V 3 bases and J 0 bases; bases outside gene matches: 14. The CDR3 reads CASSQRTSGEASSSYEQYF. The CDR3, as DNA: TGTGCCAGCAGCCAGAGGACTAGCGGAGAGGCGTCGTCCTCCTACGAGCAGTACTTC.

The chain combines TRBV4-1 with TRBJ1-5; TRBD1 might be the D (6 bases). The CDR3 is 16 amino acids. V lost 3 bases and J lost 1, with 13 bases in between. Germline CDR1 MGHRA, CDR2 YSYEKL. CDR3 sequence (DNA): TGCGCCAGCAGCCAGATACAGGGCCGGAGCAATCAGCCCCAGCATTTT. Translation gives CASSQIQGRSNQPQHF.

J is TRBJ1-1 and V is TRBV11-2, with TRBD1 matching over 7 bases. Looked up from germline, CDR1 is SGHAT and CDR2 is FQNNGV. This CDR3 has 16 residues. V dropped 4 bases and J dropped 4; count of bases not matched to a gene: 12. The CDR3 is CASSSYRRGFVTEAFF. The CDR3 DNA reads as TGTGCCAGCAGCTCCTATCGCAGGGGGTTTGTCACTGAAGCTTTCTTT.

The chain uses TRBV7-8 and TRBJ2-4; 9 nucleotides align to TRBD2. CDR3 length: 13 residues. Germline CDR1 is SGHVS and CDR2 is FQNEAQ. The ends lost 8 bases at V and 6 bases at J; junction bases unmatched: 5. Here the CDR3 reads CASRAGGGNIQYF. The CDR3, as DNA: TGTGCCAGCCGAGCGGGGGGCGGAAACATTCAGTACTTC.

V gene TRBV6-5 combines with J gene TRBJ2-7; 9 bases align to TRBD1. CDR3 size: 14 residues. Trimming removed 5 bases from V and 4 bases from J; junction bases left unmatched: 6. From germline, CDR1 is MNHEY and CDR2 SVGAGI. The CDR3 DNA reads as TGTGCCAGCAGTCGTGACAGGGGGGGTTACGAGCAGTACTTC. The encoded protein is CASSRDRGGYEQYF.

J is TRBJ1-2 and V is TRBV9; D may be TRBD1 (5 bases). Germline assignment: CDR1 SGDLS and CDR2 YYNGEE. The CDR3 totals 13 residues. With 4 bases removed from V and 4 bases from J, the gap between germline ends came to 11 bases. The CDR3 region is CASSFPGIYGYTF. The DNA for the CDR3 is TGTGCCAGCAGCTTTCCAGGGATCTATGGCTACACCTTC.

The V gene is TRBV6-1, the J gene TRBJ2-1, with 7 bases identical to TRBD2. Per the germline V gene, CDR1 is MNHNS and CDR2 is SASEGT. The CDR3 extends over 11 amino acids. This CDR3 is CAGGPSEEQFF. The CDR3 DNA follows: TGTGCGGGAGGGCCGTCTGAGGAGCAGTTCTTC.

Concerning this clone: At one end the junction does not follow the germline gene, possibly because of a read error. This chain connects TRBV7-7 to TRBJ2-1; TRBD1 agrees at 8 bases. Looked up from germline, CDR1 is SSHAT and CDR2 is FNYEAQ (reference sequence). CDR3 size: 16 residues. For the CDR3, the DNA is TGTGCTAGCAGCTTATTCGGGACAGGCTCCTACAATGAGCAGTTCTTC. Protein: CASSLFGTGSYNEQFF. Looking up the rest from reference TRBV7-7 and TRBJ2-1 gives the full variable domain: GAGVSQSPRYKVTKRGQDVTLRCDPISSHATLYWYQQALGQGPEFLTYFNYEAQPDKSGLPSDRFSAERPEGSISTLTIQRTEQRDSAMYRCASSLFGTGSYNEQFFGPGTRLTVL.

V is TRBV7-9 and J is TRBJ2-7; 9 bases fit TRBD2. V shed 1 base and J 5 bases; nucleotides not matched to a gene: 9. Germline-derived CDR1 and CDR2 are SEHNR and FQNEAQ (reference sequence). The CDR3 is made up of 16 amino acids. In nucleotides, the CDR3 is TGTGCCAGCAGCTTAGGCCGGGCTAGCGGGAAACACGAGCAGTACTTC. This codes for CASSLGRASGKHEQYF.

A note on this clone: Distinct nucleotide sequences in the sample also encode this CDR3. J is TRBJ1-5 and V is TRBV27; 8 nucleotides line up with TRBD1. V was clipped by 2 bases and J by 5 bases; unmatched bases: 2. There are 14 residues in the CDR3. CDR1 and CDR2 (germline): MNHEY, SMNVEV (reference sequence). CDR3 sequence (DNA): TGTGCCAGCAGTTTAAGGGACAGGTATCAGCCCCAGCATTTT. Its protein is CASSLRDRYQPQHF.

This rearrangement joins TRBV4-1 to TRBJ1-4; 8 bases align to TRBD1. Trimming removed 5 bases from V and 8 bases from J; junction bases left unmatched: 7. CDR3 length: 14 residues. From germline, CDR1 is MGHRA and CDR2 YSYEKL. Here the CDR3 DNA reads TGCGCCAGCAGCGCAGGGGGCTTACGGGAAAAACTGTTTTTT. Its protein is CASSAGGLREKLFF.

The chain combines TRBV27 with TRBJ2-3; TRBD2 might be the D (5 bases). Germline V gene lookup returns CDR1 MNHEY and CDR2 SMNVEV (reference sequence). This CDR3 region has 14 residues. V was pared by 3 bases and J by 4 bases, with 11 bases between. Written as DNA, the CDR3 is TGTGCCAGCAGTTTGAAGCCGGGATCAGATACGCAGTATTTT. Protein sequence: CASSLKPGSDTQYF.